This T cell receptor beta chain was sequenced in a study of T cell repertoires in cytomegalovirus infection. As for the study in general: Matching HLA type, along with CMV infection, was indicated by public TCR beta signatures.

The study's findings and limits: HLA-C-restricted CMV-specific TCR beta clonotypes were dominant in the ex vivo response.

The CDR3 consists of 15 residues. V gave up 2 bases and J gave up 6 bases, with 16 bases separating them. Germline CDR1 SGHVS, CDR2 FQNEAQ. At least ten counts were recorded for this clonotype. What it recognizes is unknown. From the reads, TCRdb called clonotypes with MiXCR, one entry per CDR3 protein. The sample lists around 110,000 distinct CDR3 sequences, over 9% seen once, with 31% in the top ten. The sequenced sample consisted of PBMCs, sequenced either directly or after in vitro stimulation (not recorded which). This receptor was identified in a human donor in good health (CMV status not recorded). Some clones in this sample may be carry-over from other donors' samples. This rearrangement joins TRBV7-8 to TRBJ1-1; D is undetermined. The CDR3 spells CASSLREGGRAEAFF. In nucleotides, the CDR3 is TGTGCCAGCAGCTTAAGAGAGGGAGGTAGGGCTGAAGCTTTCTTT.